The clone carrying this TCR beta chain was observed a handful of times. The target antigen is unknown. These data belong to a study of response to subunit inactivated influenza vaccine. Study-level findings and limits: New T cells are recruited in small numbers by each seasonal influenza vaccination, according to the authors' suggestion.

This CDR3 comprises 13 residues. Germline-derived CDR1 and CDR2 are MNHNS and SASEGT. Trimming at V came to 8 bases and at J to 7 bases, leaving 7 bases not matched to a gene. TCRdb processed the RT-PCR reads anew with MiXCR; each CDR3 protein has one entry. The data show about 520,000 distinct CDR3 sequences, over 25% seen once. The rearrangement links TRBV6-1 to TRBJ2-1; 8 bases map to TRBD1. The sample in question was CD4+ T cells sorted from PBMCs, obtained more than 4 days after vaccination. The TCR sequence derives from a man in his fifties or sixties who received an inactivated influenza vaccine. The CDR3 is CASRAGGENEQFF. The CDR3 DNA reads TGTGCCAGCCGGGCAGGGGGCGAAAATGAGCAGTTCTTC.